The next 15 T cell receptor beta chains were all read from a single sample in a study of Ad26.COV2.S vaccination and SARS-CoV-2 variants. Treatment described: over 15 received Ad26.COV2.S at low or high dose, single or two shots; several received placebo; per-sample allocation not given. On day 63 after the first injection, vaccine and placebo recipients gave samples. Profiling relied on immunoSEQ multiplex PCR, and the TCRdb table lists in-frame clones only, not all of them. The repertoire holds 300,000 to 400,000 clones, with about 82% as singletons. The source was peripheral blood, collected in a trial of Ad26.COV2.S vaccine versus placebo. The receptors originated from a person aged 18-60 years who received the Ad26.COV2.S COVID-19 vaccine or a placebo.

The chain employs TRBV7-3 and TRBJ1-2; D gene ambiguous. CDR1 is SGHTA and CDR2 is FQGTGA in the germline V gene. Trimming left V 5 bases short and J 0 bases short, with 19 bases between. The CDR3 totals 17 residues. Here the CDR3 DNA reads TGTGCCAGCAGCCCCCAAGGAGGGAGTAATTCTAACTATGGCTACACCTTC. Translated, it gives CASSPQGGSNSNYGYTF.

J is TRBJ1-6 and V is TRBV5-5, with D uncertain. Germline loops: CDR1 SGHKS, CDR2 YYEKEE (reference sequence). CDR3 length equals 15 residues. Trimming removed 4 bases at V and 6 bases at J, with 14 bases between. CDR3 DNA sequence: TGTGCCAGCAGCGTTTCGCCGGTCGTTAATTCACCCCTCCACTTT. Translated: CASSVSPVVNSPLHF.

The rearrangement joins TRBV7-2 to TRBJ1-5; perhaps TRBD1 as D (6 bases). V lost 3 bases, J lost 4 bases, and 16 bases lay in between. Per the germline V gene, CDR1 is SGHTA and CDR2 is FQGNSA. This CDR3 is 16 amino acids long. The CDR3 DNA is TGTGCCAGCAGCTTGGGGGCAGGGCAAGGGAATCAGCCCCAGCATTTT. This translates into CASSLGAGQGNQPQHF.

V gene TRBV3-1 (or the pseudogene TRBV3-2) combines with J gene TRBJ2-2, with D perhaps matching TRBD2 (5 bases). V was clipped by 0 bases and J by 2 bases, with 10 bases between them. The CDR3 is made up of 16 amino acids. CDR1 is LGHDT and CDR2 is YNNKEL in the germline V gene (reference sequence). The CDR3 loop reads CASSQEMTTNTGELFF. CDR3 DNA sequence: TGTGCCAGCAGCCAAGAAATGACTACTAACACCGGGGAGCTGTTTTTT.

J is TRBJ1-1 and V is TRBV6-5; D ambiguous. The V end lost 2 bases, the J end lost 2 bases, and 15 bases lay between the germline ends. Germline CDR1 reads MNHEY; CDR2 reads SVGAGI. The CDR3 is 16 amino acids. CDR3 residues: CASSYARARRNTEAFF. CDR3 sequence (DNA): TGTGCCAGCAGTTACGCCCGGGCCAGGCGAAACACTGAAGCTTTCTTT.

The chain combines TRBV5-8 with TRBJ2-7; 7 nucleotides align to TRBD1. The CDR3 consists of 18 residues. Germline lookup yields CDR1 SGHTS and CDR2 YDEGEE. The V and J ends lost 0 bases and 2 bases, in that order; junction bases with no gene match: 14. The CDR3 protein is CASSLAHLGRGRPYEQYF. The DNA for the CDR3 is TGTGCCAGCAGCTTGGCCCATTTAGGAAGGGGGCGGCCCTACGAGCAGTACTTC.

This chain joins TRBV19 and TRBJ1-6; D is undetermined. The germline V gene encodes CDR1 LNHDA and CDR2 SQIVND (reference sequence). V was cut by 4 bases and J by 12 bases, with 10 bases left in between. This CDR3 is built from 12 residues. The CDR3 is CASSTTLGPLHF. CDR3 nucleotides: TGTGCCAGTAGTACAACCCTAGGACCCCTCCACTTT.

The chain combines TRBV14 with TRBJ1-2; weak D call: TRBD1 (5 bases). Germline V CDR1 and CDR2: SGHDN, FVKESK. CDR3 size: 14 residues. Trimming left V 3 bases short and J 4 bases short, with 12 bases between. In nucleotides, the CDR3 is TGTGCCAGCAGCCAGGCTACGACAGCCTATGGCTACACCTTC. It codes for CASSQATTAYGYTF. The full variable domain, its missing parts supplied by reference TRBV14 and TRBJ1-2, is EAGVTQFPSHSVIEKGQTVTLRCDPISGHDNLYWYRRVMGKEIKFLLHFVKESKQDESGMPNNRFLAERTGGTYSTLKVQPAELEDSGVYFCASSQATTAYGYTFGSGTRLTVV.

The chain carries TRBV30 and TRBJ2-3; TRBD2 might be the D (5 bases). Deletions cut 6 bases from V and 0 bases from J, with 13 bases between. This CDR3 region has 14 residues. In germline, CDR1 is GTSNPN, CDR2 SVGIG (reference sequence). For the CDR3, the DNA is TGTGCCTGCATAGCGTATTCAAGCACAGATACGCAGTATTTT. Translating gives CACIAYSSTDTQYF.

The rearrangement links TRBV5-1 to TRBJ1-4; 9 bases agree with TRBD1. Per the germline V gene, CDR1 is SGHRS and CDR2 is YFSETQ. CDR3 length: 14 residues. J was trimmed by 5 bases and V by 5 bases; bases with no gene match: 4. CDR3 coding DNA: TGCGCCAGCAGACCCGGGACAGGGAATGAAAAACTGTTTTTT. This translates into CASRPGTGNEKLFF.

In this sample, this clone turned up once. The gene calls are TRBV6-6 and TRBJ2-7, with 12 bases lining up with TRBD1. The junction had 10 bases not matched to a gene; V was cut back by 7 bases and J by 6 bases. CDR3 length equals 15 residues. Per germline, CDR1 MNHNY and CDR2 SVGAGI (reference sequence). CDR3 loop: CASTTRGQGASEQYF. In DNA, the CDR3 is TGTGCCAGCACCACCAGGGGACAGGGGGCCAGCGAGCAGTACTTC.

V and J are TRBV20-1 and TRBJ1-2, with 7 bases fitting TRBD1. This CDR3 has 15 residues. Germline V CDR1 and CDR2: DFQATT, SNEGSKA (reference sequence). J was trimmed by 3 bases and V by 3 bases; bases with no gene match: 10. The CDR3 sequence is CSASAPVGQHYGYTF. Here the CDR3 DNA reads TGCAGTGCTAGTGCCCCGGTGGGACAGCACTATGGCTACACCTTC.

CDR3 DNA: TGTGCCAGCAGCTTAACATCCTACAATGAGCAGTTCTTC. Amino acid sequence: CASSLTSYNEQFF. The chain combines TRBV11-3 with TRBJ2-1; no clear D. The CDR3 sequence is 13 residues long. V dropped 2 bases and J dropped 1 base, with 3 bases sitting between them. Germline CDR1 and CDR2: SGHNT and YENEEA.

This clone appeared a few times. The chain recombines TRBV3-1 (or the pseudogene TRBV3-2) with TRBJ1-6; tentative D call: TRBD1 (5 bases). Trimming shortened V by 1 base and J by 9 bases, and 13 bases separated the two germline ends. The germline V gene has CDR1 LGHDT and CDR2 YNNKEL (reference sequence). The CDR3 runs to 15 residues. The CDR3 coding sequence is TGTGCCAGCAGCCAAGGGCAGGGTCTGACTTCACCCCTCCACTTT. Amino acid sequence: CASSQGQGLTSPLHF.

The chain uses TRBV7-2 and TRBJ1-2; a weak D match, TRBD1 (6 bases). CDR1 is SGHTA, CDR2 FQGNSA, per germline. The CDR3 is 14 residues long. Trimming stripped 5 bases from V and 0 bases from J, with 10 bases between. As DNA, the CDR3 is TGTGCCAGCAGCCAGGACAGCTCTAACTATGGCTACACCTTC. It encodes CASSQDSSNYGYTF.